This T cell receptor beta chain was sequenced during a study of identical twins. A single record per CDR3 protein comes from TCRdb applying MiXCR to the 5' RACE reads. The sample consists of 1.5 million to 2 million distinct CDR3 sequences, about 32% of them appearing once. All donors were healthy, and all were Caucasian. Study-wide results and limits: Fewer insertions characterized abundant cord blood beta clonotypes, whereas memory repertoires showed none. Out-of-frame TCR alpha sharing in monozygotic twins exceeded recombination model predictions.

The V end was cut by 3 bases, the J end by 0 bases, with 15 bases between. The germline V gene encodes CDR1 DFQATT and CDR2 SNEGSKA (reference sequence). This CDR3 spans 16 amino acids. Comment on this clonotype: The antigen remains undetermined.

The chain recombines TRBV20-1 with TRBJ2-4, with D uncertain. Material for sequencing was cord blood. The clonotype originates from a newborn girl in good health. The CDR3: CSARSGSGLAKNIQYF. For the CDR3, the DNA is TGCAGTGCTAGGAGTGGTTCCGGGTTAGCCAAAAACATTCAGTACTTC.